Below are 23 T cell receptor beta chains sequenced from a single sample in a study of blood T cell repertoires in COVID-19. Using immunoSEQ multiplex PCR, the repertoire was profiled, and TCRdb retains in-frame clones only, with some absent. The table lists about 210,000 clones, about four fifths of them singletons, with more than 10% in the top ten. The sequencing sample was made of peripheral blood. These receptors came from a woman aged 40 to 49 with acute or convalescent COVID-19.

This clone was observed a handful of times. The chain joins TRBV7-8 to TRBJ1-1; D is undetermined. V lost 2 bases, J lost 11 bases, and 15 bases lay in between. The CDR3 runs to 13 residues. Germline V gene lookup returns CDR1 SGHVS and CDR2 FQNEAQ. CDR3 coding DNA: TGTGCCAGCAGCTTAAGGTATGAGGTGACGGCTTTCTTT. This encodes CASSLRYEVTAFF.

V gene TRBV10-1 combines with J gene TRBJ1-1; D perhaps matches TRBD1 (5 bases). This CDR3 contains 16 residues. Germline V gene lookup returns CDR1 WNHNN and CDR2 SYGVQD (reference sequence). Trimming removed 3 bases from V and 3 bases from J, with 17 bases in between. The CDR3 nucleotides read TGCGCCAGCAGTGATGTTAGGGGCACAATAGACACTGAAGCTTTCTTT. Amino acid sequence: CASSDVRGTIDTEAFF.

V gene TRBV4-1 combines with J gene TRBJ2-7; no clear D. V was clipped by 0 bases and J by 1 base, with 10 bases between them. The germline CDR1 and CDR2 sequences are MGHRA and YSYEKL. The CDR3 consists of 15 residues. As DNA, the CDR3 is TGCGCCAGCAGCCAAGAATCGGTGGTTTCCTACGAGCAGTACTTC. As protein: CASSQESVVSYEQYF.

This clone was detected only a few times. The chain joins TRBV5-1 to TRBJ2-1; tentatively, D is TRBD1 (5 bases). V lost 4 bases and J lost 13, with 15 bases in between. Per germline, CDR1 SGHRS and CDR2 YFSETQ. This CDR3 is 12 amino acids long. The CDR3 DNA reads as TGCGCCAGCAGCCTCGAACAGGCCCCCCAGTTCTTC. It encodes CASSLEQAPQFF.

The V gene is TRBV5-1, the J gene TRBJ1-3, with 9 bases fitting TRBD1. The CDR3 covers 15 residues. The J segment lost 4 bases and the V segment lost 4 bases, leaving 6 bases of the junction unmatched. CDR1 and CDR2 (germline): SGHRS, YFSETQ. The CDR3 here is CASSQTGGFGNTIYF. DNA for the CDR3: TGCGCCAGCAGCCAGACAGGGGGGTTCGGAAACACCATATATTTT.

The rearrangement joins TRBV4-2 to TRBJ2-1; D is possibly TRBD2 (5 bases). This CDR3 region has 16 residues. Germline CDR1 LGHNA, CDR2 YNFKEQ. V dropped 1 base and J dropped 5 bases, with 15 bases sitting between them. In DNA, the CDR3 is TGTGCCAGCAGCCAAGCCCGTCCTCGGCGGGACAATGAGCAGTTCTTC. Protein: CASSQARPRRDNEQFF.

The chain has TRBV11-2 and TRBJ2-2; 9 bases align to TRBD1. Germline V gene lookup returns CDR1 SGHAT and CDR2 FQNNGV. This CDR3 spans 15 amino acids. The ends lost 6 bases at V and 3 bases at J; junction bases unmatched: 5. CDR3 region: CASRKRTGDTGELFF. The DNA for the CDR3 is TGTGCCAGCAGGAAACGGACAGGGGACACCGGGGAGCTGTTTTTT.

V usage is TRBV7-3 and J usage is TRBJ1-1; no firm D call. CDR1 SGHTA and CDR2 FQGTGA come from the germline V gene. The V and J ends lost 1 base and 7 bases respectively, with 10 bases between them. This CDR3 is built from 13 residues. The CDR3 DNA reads TGTGCCAGCAGCTTAAATATGGCAGATGAAGCTTTCTTT. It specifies CASSLNMADEAFF.

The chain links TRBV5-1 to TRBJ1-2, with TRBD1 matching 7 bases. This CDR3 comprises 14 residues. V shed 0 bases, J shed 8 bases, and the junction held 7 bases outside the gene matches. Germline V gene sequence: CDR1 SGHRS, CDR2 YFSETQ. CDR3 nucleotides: TGCGCCAGCAGCTTGGGGGAGAGACAGGGCGGCTACACCTTC. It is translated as CASSLGERQGGYTF.

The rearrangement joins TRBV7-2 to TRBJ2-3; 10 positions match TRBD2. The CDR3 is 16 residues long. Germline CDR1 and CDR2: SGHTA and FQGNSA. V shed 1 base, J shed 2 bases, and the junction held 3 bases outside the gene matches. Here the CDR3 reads CASSLETSGPTDTQYF. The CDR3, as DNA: TGTGCCAGCAGCTTAGAGACTAGCGGGCCCACAGATACGCAGTATTTT. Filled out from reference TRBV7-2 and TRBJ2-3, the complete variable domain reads GAGVSQSPSNKVTEKGKDVELRCDPISGHTALYWYRQSLGQGLEFLIYFQGNSAPDKSGLPSDRFSAERTGGSVSTLTIQRTQQEDSAVYLCASSLETSGPTDTQYFGPGTRLTVL.

The CDR3 DNA is TGTGCCAGCAGAGGACAGGGGCTCCACGAGCAGTACTTC. Its protein is CASRGQGLHEQYF. The chain is built from TRBV6-5 and TRBJ2-7, with 9 bases fitting TRBD1. Germline V gene sequence: CDR1 MNHEY, CDR2 SVGAGI. The CDR3 extends over 13 amino acids. V shed 6 bases and J 5 bases; nucleotides not matched to a gene: 5.

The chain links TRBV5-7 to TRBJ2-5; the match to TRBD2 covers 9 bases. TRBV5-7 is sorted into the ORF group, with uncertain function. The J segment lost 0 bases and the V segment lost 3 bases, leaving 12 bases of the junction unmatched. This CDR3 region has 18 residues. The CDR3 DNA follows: TGTGCCAGCAGCTCAACACCGGGACTAGCCCTAGACCAAGAGACCCAGTACTTC. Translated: CASSSTPGLALDQETQYF.

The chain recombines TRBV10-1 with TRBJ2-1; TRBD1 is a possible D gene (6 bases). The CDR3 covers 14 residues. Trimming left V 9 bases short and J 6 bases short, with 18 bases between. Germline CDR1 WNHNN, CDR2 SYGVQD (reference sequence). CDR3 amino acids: CASPRGITINEQFF. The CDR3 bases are TGCGCCAGTCCAAGGGGGATAACCATCAATGAGCAGTTCTTC.

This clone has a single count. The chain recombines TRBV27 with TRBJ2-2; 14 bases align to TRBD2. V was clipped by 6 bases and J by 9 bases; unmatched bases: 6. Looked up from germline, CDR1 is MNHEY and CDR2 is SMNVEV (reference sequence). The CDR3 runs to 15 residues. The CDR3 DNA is TGTGCCAGCAGAGGACTAGCGGGGGGAATCAGGGAGCTGTTTTTT. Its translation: CASRGLAGGIRELFF.

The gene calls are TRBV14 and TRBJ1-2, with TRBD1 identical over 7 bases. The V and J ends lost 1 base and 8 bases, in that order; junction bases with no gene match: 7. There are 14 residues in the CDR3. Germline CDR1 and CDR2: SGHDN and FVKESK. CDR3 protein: CASSQVTGKDGYTF. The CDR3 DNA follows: TGTGCCAGCAGCCAAGTGACAGGGAAGGACGGCTACACCTTC.

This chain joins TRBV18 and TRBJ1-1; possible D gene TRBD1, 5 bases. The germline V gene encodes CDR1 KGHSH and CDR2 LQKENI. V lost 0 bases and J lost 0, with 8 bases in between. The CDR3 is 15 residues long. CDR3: CASSPPNRLNTEAFF. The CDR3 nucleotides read TGTGCCAGCTCACCACCGAACAGGTTGAACACTGAAGCTTTCTTT.

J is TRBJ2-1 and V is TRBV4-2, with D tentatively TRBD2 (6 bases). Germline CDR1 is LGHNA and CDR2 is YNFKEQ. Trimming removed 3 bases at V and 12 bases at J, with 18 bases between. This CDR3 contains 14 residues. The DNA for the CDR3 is TGTGCCAGCAGCCATAATCTAGCGACAGATGGGCAGTTCTTC. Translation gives CASSHNLATDGQFF.

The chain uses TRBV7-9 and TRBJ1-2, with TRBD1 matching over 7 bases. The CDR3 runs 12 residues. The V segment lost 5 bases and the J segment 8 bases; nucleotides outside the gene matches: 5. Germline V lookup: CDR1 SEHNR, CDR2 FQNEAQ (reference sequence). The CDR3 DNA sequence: TGTGCCAGCAGCCACGACAGGGACGGCTACACCTTC. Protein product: CASSHDRDGYTF.

The CDR3 here is CATRAVEGWAKNIQYF. The CDR3 bases are TGTGCCACCAGGGCGGTTGAGGGTTGGGCCAAAAACATTCAGTACTTC. The V call is TRBV15, the J call TRBJ2-4, with a weak D call TRBD2 (5 bases). There are 16 residues in the CDR3. Germline assignment: CDR1 LNHNV and CDR2 YYDKDF (reference sequence). The V end was cut by 6 bases, the J end by 1 base, with 16 bases between.

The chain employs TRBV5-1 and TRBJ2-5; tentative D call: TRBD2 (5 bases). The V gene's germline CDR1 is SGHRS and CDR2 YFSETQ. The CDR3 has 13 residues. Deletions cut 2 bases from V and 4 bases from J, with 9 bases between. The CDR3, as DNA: TGCGCCAGCAGCTTTGGACTCGGAGAGACCCAGTACTTC. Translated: CASSFGLGETQYF.

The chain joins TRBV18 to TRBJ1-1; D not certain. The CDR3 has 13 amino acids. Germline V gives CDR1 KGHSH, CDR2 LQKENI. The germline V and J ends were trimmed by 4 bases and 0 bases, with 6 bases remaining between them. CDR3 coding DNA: TGTGCCAGCTCACAAGAGATGAACACTGAAGCTTTCTTT. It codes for CASSQEMNTEAFF.

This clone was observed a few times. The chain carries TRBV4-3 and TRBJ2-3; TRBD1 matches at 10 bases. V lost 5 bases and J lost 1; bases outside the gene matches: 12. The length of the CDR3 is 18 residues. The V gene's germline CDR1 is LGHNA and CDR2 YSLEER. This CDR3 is CASSKGGTGAHGTDTQYF. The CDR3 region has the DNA TGCGCCAGCAGCAAGGGAGGGACAGGGGCCCACGGCACAGATACGCAGTATTTT.

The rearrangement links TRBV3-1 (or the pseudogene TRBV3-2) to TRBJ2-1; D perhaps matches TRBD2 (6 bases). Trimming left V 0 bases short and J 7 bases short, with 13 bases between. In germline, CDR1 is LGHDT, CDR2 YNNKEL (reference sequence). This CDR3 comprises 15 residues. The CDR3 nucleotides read TGTGCCAGCAGCCAAGATCACGGGACTCTTAATGAGCAGTTCTTC. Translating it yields CASSQDHGTLNEQFF.